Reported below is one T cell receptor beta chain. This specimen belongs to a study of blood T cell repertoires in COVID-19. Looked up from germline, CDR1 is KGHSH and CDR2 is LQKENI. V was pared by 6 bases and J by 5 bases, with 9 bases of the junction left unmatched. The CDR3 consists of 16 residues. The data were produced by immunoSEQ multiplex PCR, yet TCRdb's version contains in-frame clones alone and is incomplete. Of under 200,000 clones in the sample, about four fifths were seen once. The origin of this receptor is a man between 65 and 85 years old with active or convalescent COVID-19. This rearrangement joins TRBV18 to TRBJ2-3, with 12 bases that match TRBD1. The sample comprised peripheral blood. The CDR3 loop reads CASSPPGQGAVDTQYF. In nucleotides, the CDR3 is TGTGCCAGCTCTCCCCCGGGACAGGGGGCGGTAGATACGCAGTATTTT.